One and the same sample provided the 4 T cell receptor beta chains below, sequenced in a study of a mutant IDH1 vaccine in newly diagnosed glioma. Their antigens remain unidentified. Time point denoted: week 35, safety follow-up. A single vaccine dose contained 300 ug of mutant IDH1 20-mer peptide, and topical imiquimod was used with it. Only in-frame clones appear in the TCRdb table, and some are missing; sequencing was by immunoSEQ multiplex PCR. In the table there are about 60,000 clones, about 86% of which are singletons. Sequences were derived from PBMCs, sampled from a glioma patient whose treatment included an IDH1 peptide vaccine. These receptors were obtained from a man aged 35 to 55 with glioma.

The chain uses TRBV10-3 and TRBJ2-1, with D perhaps TRBD2 (6 bases). Germline CDR1 ENHRY, CDR2 SYGVKD. The length of the CDR3 is 16 residues. Trimming removed 2 bases at V and 0 bases at J, with 11 bases between. CDR3 amino acids: CAISEISGSSYNEQFF. CDR3 coding DNA: TGTGCCATCAGTGAGATTTCCGGGAGCTCCTACAATGAGCAGTTCTTC.

In the case of this clone: At the DNA level, this CDR3 is encoded by other sequences in the same sample as well. The chain has TRBV5-1 and TRBJ2-7, with D uncertain. Trimming stripped 2 bases from V and 4 bases from J, with 4 bases between. CDR1 and CDR2 from the germline V gene are SGHRS and YFSETQ. The CDR3 has 11 residues. This CDR3 reads CASSLGYEQYF. Here the CDR3 DNA reads TGCGCCAGCAGCTTAGGGTACGAGCAGTACTTC.

The chain uses TRBV6-5 and TRBJ1-2; tentative D call: TRBD1 (5 bases). The CDR3 covers 14 residues. V dropped 7 bases and J dropped 2 bases, with 14 bases sitting between them. The germline CDR1 and CDR2 sequences are MNHEY and SVGAGI. The DNA for the CDR3 is TGTGCCAGCACCCAATCCGGGACGAACTATGGCTACACCTTC. This translates into CASTQSGTNYGYTF.

The chain couples TRBV2 to TRBJ2-4, with D perhaps TRBD2 (6 bases). Germline V CDR1 and CDR2: SNHLY, FYNNEI. With 5 bases removed from V and 1 base from J, the gap between germline ends came to 12 bases. The CDR3 is 15 amino acids. CDR3 bases: TGTGCCAGCAGTCGGGGGAGAGGGGCCAAAAACATTCAGTACTTC. Its translation is CASSRGRGAKNIQYF.